Detailed here is one T cell receptor (beta chain). The antigen is undetermined. The source of the sample is a study of CXCR3-negative and CXCR3-positive naive CD8 T cells. Study context: Across all libraries, TRB reads numbered approximately 150 million, with about 1.5 +/- 0.3 million in each library. Study-level findings and limits: CXCR3-positive naive cells carried more hydrophobic TRB CDR3s than CXCR3-negative naive cells did. Cryopreserved cells partially lost CXCR3 expression, and fresh PBMCs were used in most assays. Diversity proved comparably high across both naive subsets and much lower in memory CD8+ cells.

The CDR3 has 13 amino acids. In germline, CDR1 is LNHNV, CDR2 YYDKDF (reference sequence). The method, 5' RACE with UMI labels, was used to prepare the TRB cDNA libraries. TCRdb reprocessed the 5' RACE reads, keeping one entry per CDR3 protein, no DNA. The clone table shows 150,000 to 180,000 distinct CDR3 sequences, with the ten largest holding 0.45% to 0.6%. The origin of this receptor is a human donor in good health. Some clones in this sample may be carry-over from other donors' samples. The chain employs TRBV15 and TRBJ2-1; TCRdb selects TRBD2, and the lack of DNA leaves this call unchecked. The specimen was naive CXCR3+ CD8+ T cells from blood. Described subset: CD45RO-CCR7+CD27+CD95- naive CD8+ T cells expressing CXCR3 (TNR3+). The CDR3 sequence: CATSRLRGNEQFF.